This T cell receptor beta chain stems from a study of blood T cell repertoires in COVID-19 (dated by TCRdb to about 2020). In the study overall: Collaborator samples came from the United States, Italy and Spain and covered acute and convalescent phases of COVID-19. The prospective study material was composed of cDNA or gDNA derived from T cells, B-cell-depleted T cells, or PBMCs. The dataset comprised deeply sampled blood TCRbeta repertoires from subjects exposed to, actively infected with, or recovered from COVID-19. A freely available public database, intended as a resource for researchers studying the immune response to SARS-CoV-2, is where the repertoires were released. Samples came from the ongoing ImmuneRACE study (first 160 participants) plus 1,254 subjects from 6 global collaborators. Sample metadata almost always included a de-identified subject ID, COVID-19 status, age in years and sex. Where available, HLA class I and class II types were obtained from metadata supplied by the sample provider rather than from assay-based typing. Points the paper makes about the study in general: How much clinical and demographic metadata was included differed by source and by participant, and the metadata was provided uncurated.

To note about this clone: Which antigen it targets is not known. No base quality information exists; no much larger clone differs at one position.

TCRbeta CDR3 regions were amplified from genomic DNA using the immunoSEQ Assay, a bias-controlled multiplex PCR. Regarding the original processing steps: The number of nucleated cells in each sample was estimated by amplification of reference gene primers within the assay. To quantify the absolute abundance of each unique TCRbeta CDR3 rearrangement, sequence reads were collapsed and filtered. For each sample, productive Simpson clonality was calculated as the square root of Simpson's diversity index across productive rearrangements. TCRdb retrieved this table from immuneACCESS and kept in-frame rearrangements only. Not all clones are present; in checked studies, unresolved V genes account for under half, and no reason is known for the remainder. V and J calls and clone size are given by that table; D and trimming were obtained from the DNA. Present in this sample are about 64,000 clones, 75% to 85% of which were seen just once. Together, the top ten hold around 12% of the sample.

Whole blood was collected in K2EDTA tubes by collaborating institutions according to the institutions' own protocols. Collaborator samples were shipped for TCRbeta analysis as frozen whole blood, isolated PBMCs, or DNA extracted from either sample type. From the germline V gene (reference sequence), CDR1 is MNHEY and CDR2 is SMNVEV. At the junction V is shortened by 4 bases and J by 7 bases; bases outside the gene matches: 7. Including the terminal cysteine and phenylalanine, the CDR3 comprises 15 residues. The CDR3 DNA has 45 bases and is translated from base 1. The sequence was collected from a human donor in a cohort sampled during active COVID-19. The V and J genes are TRBV27 and TRBJ2-1; 10 middle bases align to TRBD2. The specimen was peripheral blood. The nucleotide sequence reads TGTGCCAGCAGTTCGAGCGGGGGGGCCACTAATGAGCAGTTCTTC. This gives the protein CASSSSGGATNEQFF.